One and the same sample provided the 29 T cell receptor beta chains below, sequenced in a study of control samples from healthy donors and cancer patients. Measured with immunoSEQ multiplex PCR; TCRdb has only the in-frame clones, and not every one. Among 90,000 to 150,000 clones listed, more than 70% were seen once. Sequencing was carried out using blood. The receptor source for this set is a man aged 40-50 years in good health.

The CDR3 bases are TGTGCCACCGAGGGGGCCCGACGTAACACTGAAGCTTTCTTT. The encoded protein is CATEGARRNTEAFF. The chain has TRBV19 and TRBJ1-1; 7 bases are a match to TRBD1. The V segment lost 10 bases and the J segment 2 bases; nucleotides outside the gene matches: 10. CDR1 and CDR2 from the germline V gene are LNHDA and SQIVND (reference sequence). The CDR3 consists of 14 residues.

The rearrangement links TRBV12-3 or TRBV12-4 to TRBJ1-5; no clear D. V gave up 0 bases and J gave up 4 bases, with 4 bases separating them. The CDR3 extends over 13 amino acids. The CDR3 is CASSLAGNQPQHF. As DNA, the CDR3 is TGTGCCAGCAGTTTAGCGGGGAATCAGCCCCAGCATTTT.

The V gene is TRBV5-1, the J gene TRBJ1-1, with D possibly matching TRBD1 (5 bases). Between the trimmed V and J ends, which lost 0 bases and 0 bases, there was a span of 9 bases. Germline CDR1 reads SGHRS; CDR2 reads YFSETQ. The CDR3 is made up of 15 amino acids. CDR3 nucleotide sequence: TGCGCCAGCAGCTTGGTCGACAGCTTGAACACTGAAGCTTTCTTT. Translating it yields CASSLVDSLNTEAFF.

The CDR3 region is CASSEWGEQYF. DNA of the CDR3: TGTGCCAGCAGTGAGTGGGGGGAGCAGTACTTC. The chain employs TRBV2 and TRBJ2-7; D possibly uses TRBD1 or TRBD2 (5 bases each). Trimming took 3 bases from V and 7 from J, leaving 7 bases between them. CDR3 length: 11 residues. The germline V gene encodes CDR1 SNHLY and CDR2 FYNNEI.

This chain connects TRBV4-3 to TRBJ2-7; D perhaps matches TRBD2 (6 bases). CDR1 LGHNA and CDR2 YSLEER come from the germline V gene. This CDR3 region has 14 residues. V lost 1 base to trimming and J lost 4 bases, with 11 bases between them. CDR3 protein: CASSQGLESYEQYF. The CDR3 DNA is TGCGCCAGCAGCCAAGGACTAGAGTCATACGAGCAGTACTTC.

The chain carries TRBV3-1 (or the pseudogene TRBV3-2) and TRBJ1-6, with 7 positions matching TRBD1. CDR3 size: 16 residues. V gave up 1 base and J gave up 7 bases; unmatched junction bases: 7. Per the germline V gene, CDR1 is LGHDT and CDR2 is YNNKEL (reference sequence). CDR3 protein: CASSQGEGARNSPLHF. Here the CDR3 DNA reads TGTGCCAGCAGCCAAGGCGAGGGGGCGCGGAATTCACCCCTCCACTTT.

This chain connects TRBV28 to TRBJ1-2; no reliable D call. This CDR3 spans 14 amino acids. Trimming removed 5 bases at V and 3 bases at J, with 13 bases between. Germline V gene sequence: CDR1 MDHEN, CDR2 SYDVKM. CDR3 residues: CASSAPFGDYGYTF. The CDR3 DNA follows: TGTGCCAGCAGTGCTCCGTTCGGGGACTATGGCTACACCTTC.

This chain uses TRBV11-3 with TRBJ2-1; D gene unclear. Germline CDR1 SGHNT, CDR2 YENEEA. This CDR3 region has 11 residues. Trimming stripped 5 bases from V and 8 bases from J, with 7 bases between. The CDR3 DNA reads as TGTGCCAGCAGCCAAGCCGATGAGCAGTTCTTC. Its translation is CASSQADEQFF.

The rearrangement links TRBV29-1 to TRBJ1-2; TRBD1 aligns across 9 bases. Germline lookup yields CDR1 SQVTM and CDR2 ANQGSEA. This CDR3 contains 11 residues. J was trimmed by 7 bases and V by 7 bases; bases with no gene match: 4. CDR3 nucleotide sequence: TGCAGCGCCGGGACAGGGAGTGGCTACACCTTC. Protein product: CSAGTGSGYTF.

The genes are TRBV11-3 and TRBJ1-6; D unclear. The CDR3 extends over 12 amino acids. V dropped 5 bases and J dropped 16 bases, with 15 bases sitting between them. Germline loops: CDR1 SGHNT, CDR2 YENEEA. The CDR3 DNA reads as TGTGCCAGCAGCCCAGAGGGTAACCGTCTCCACTTT. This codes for CASSPEGNRLHF.

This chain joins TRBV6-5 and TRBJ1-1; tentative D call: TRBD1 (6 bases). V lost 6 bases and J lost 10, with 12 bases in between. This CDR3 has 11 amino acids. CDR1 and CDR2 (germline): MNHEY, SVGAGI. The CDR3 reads CASRYRAGAFF. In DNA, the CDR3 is TGTGCCAGCAGATACAGGGCAGGAGCTTTCTTT.

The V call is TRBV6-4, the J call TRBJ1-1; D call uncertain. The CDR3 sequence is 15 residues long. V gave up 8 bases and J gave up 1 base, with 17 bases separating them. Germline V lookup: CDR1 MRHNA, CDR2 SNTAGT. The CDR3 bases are TGTGCCAGCCCTCGATCGACCAGGTGGAACACTGAAGCTTTCTTT. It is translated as CASPRSTRWNTEAFF.

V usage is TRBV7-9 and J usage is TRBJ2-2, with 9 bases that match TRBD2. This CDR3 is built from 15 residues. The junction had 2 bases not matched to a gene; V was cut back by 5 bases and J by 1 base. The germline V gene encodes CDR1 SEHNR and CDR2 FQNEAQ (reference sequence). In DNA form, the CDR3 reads TGTGCCAGCAGCCTTAGCGGGGGGAACACCGGGGAGCTGTTTTTT. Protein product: CASSLSGGNTGELFF.

CDR3 bases: TGTGCCAGCAGCCAACACAGGGGTACTGAAGCTTTCTTT. It yields the protein CASSQHRGTEAFF. The chain combines TRBV3-1 (or the pseudogene TRBV3-2) with TRBJ1-1, with 7 bases identical to TRBD1. CDR3 length: 13 amino acids. Germline V lookup: CDR1 LGHDT, CDR2 YNNKEL (reference sequence). V shed 2 bases, J shed 5 bases, and the junction held 2 bases outside the gene matches.

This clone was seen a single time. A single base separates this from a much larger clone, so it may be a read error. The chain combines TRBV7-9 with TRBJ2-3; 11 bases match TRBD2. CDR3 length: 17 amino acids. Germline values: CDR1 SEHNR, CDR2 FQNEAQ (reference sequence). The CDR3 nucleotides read TGTGCCAGCAGCTCCCCAAGGCTAGCGGGGGGAACAGGTACGCAGTATTTT. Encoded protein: CASSSPRLAGGTGTQYF.

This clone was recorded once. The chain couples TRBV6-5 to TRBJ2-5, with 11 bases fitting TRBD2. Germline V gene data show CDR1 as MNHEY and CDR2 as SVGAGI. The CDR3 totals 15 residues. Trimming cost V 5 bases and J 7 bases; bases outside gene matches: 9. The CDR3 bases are TGTGCCAGCAGTCCTAATGGACTAGCGGGCGTGACCCAGTACTTC. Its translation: CASSPNGLAGVTQYF.

The CDR3 sequence: CASSQTGSNTEAFF. CDR3 DNA sequence: TGTGCCAGCAGTCAAACAGGGTCTAACACTGAAGCTTTCTTT. The genes are TRBV6-6 and TRBJ1-1; D might be TRBD1 (6 bases). Germline assignment: CDR1 MNHNY and CDR2 SVGAGI (reference sequence). The CDR3 consists of 14 residues. V lost 5 bases and J lost 2, with 12 bases in between.

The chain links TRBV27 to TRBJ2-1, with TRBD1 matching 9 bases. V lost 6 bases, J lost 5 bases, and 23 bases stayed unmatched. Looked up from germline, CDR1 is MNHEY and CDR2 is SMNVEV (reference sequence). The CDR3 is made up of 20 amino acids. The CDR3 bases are TGTGCCAGCAGCCGCACCCCGGGACAGGGTTTGTTAGCGGCAGACAATGAGCAGTTCTTC. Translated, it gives CASSRTPGQGLLAADNEQFF.

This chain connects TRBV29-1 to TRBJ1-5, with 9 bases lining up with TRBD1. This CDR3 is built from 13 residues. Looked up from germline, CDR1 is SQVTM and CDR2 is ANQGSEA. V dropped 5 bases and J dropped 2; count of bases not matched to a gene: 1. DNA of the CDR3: TGCAGCGTTCGGACAGGGGGCAATCAGCCCCAGCATTTT. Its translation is CSVRTGGNQPQHF.

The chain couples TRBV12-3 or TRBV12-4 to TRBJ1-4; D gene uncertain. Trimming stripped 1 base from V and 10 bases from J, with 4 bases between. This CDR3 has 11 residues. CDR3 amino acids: CASSLEGKLFF. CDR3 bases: TGTGCCAGCAGTTTAGAAGGAAAACTGTTTTTT.

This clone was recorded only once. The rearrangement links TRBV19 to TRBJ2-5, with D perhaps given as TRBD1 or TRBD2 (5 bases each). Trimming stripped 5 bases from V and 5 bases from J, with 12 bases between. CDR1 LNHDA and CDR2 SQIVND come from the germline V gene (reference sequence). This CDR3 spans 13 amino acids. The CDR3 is CASSPTGPETQYF. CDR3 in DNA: TGTGCCAGTAGTCCGACGGGGCCGGAGACCCAGTACTTC.

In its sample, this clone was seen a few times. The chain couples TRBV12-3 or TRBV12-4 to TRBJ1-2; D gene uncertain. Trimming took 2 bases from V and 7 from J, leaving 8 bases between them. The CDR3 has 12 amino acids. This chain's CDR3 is CASSLSGFGYTF. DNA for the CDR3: TGTGCCAGCAGTTTATCGGGGTTTGGCTACACCTTC.

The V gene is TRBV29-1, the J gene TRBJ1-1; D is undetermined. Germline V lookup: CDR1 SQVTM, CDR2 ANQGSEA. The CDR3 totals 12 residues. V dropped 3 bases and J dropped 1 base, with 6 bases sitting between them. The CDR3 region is CSVDLGNTEAFF. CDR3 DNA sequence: TGCAGCGTTGATTTGGGGAACACTGAAGCTTTCTTT.

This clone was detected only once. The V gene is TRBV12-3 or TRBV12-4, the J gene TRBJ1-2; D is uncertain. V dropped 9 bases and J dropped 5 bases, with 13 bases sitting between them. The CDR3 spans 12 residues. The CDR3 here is CASRDLRYGYTF. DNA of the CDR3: TGTGCCAGTCGTGACCTTAGGTATGGCTACACCTTC.

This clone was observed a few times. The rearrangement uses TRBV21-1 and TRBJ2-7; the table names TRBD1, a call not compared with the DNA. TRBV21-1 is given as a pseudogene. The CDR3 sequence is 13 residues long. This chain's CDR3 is CASSKGQNYEQYF. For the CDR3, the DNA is TGTGCCAGCAGCAAAGGACAGAACTACGAGCAGTACTTC.

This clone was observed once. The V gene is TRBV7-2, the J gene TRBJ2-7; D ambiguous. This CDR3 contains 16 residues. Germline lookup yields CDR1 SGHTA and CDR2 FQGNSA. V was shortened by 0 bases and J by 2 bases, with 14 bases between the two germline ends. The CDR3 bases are TGTGCCAGCAGCTTAGCCCCCCCAGGTCCAGCCTACGAGCAGTACTTC. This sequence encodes CASSLAPPGPAYEQYF.

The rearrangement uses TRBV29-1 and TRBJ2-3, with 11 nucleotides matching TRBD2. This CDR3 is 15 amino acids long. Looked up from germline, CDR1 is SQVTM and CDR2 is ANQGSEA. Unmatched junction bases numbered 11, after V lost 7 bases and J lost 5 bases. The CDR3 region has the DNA TGCAGCGCCCTAGGGCTAGCGGGGGGAATAGATACGCAGTATTTT. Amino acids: CSALGLAGGIDTQYF.

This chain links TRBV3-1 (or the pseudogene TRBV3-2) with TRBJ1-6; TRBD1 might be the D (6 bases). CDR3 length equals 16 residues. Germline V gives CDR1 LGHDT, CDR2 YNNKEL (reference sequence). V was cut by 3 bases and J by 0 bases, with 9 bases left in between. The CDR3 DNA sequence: TGTGCCAGCAGCCATACAGGGAGCTCCTATAATTCACCCCTCCACTTT. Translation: CASSHTGSSYNSPLHF.

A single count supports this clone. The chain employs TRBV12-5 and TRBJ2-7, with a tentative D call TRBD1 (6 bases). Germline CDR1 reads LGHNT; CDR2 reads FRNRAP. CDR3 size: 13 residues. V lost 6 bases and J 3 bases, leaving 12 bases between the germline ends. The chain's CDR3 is CASGLSQGYEQYF. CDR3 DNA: TGTGCTAGTGGCCTTTCACAGGGCTACGAGCAGTACTTC.